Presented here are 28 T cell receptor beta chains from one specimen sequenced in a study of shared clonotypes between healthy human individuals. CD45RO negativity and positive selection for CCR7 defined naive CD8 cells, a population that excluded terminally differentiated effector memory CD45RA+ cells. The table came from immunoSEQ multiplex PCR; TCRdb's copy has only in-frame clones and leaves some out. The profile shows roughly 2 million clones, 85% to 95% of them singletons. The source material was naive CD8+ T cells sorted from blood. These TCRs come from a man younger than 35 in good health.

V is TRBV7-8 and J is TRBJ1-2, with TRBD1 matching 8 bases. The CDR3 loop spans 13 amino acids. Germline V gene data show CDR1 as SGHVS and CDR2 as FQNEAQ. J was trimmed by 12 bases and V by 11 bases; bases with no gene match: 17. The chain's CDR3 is CAVDRGSIGGHTF. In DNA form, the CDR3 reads TGTGCCGTTGACAGGGGCTCTATCGGCGGCCACACCTTC.

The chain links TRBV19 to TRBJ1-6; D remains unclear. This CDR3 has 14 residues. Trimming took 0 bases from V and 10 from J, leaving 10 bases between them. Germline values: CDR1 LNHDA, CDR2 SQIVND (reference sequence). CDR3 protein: CASSIDLVNSPLHF. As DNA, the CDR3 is TGTGCCAGTAGTATAGATCTAGTCAACTCACCCCTCCACTTT.

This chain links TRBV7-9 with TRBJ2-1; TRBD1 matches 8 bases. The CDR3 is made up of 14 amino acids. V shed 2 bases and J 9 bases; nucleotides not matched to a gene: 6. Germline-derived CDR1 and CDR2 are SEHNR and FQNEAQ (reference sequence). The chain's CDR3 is CASSLQDRAIEQFF. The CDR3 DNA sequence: TGTGCCAGCAGCTTACAGGACAGGGCGATTGAGCAGTTCTTC. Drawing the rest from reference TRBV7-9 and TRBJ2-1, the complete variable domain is DTGVSQNPRHKITKRGQNVTFRCDPISEHNRLYWYRQTLGQGPEFLTYFQNEAQLEKSRLLSDRFSAERPKGSFSTLEIQRTEQGDSAMYLCASSLQDRAIEQFFGPGTRLTVL.

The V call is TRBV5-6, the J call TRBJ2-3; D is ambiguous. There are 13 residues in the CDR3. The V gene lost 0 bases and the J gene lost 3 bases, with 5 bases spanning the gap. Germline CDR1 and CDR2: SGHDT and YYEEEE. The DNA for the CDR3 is TGTGCCAGCAGCTTGGTAGTTACAGATACGCAGTATTTT. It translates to CASSLVVTDTQYF.

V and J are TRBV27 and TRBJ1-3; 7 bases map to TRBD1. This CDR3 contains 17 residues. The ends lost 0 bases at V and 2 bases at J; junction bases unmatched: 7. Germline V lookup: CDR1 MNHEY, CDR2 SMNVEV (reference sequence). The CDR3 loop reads CASSLSDPRGPGNTIYF. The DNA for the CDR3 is TGTGCCAGCAGTTTATCGGACCCGAGGGGGCCTGGAAACACCATATATTTT.

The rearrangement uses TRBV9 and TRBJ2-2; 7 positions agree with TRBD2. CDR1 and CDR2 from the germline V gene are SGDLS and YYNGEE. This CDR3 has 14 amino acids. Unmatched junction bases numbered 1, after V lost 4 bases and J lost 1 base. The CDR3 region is CASSREGNTGELFF. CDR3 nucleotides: TGTGCCAGCAGCAGGGAGGGGAACACCGGGGAGCTGTTTTTT.

The CDR3 region is CASSDQETQYF. The CDR3 region has the DNA TGTGCCAGCAGCGACCAAGAGACCCAGTACTTC. The chain carries TRBV7-9 and TRBJ2-5, with no clear D. Germline V gives CDR1 SEHNR, CDR2 FQNEAQ (reference sequence). The V end was cut by 5 bases, the J end by 0 bases, with 1 base between. The length of the CDR3 is 11 residues. The full variable domain, in which reference TRBV7-9 and TRBJ2-5 provide the parts outside the CDR3, is DTGVSQNPRHKITKRGQNVTFRCDPISEHNRLYWYRQTLGQGPEFLTYFQNEAQLEKSRLLSDRFSAERPKGSFSTLEIQRTEQGDSAMYLCASSDQETQYFGPGTRLLVL.

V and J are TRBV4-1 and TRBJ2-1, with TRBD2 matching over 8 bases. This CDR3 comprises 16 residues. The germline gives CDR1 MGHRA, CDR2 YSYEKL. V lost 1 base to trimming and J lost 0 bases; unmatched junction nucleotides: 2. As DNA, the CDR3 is TGCGCCAGCAGCCAAGCGGGGGGGAGCTCCTACAATGAGCAGTTCTTC. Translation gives CASSQAGGSSYNEQFF.

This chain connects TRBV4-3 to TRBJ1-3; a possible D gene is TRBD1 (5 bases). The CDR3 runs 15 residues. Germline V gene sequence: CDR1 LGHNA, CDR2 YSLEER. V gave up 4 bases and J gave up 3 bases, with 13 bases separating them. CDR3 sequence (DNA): TGCGCCAGCAGCCGTGGGGACCCTCTTGGAAACACCATATATTTT. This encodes CASSRGDPLGNTIYF.

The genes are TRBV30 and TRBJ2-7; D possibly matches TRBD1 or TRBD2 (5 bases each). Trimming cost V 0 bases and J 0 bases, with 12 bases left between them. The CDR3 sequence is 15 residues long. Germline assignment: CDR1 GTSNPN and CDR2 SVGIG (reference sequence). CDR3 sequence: CAWSVVPGSSYEQYF. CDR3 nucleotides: TGTGCCTGGAGTGTAGTTCCAGGGAGCTCCTACGAGCAGTACTTC.

CDR3 amino acids: CASSVEREGLSLQETQYF. The CDR3 region has the DNA TGTGCCAGCAGTGTGGAGCGGGAGGGCCTAAGTCTCCAAGAGACCCAGTACTTC. V and J are TRBV2 and TRBJ2-5, with 10 nucleotides matching TRBD2. CDR1 SNHLY and CDR2 FYNNEI come from the germline V gene. The CDR3 contains 18 residues. Germline trimming cut 4 bases from V and 1 base from J; bases unmatched to any gene: 12. The variable domain in full, completed from reference TRBV2 and TRBJ2-5, reads EPEVTQTPSHQVTQMGQEVILRCVPISNHLYFYWYRQILGQKVEFLVSFYNNEISEKSEIFDDQFSVERPDGSNFTLKIRSTKLEDSAMYFCASSVEREGLSLQETQYFGPGTRLLVL.

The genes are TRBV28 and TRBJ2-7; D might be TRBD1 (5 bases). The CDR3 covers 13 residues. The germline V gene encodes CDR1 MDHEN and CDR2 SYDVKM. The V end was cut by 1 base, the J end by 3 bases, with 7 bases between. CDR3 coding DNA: TGTGCCAGCAGTTTATCAGGGAACTACGAGCAGTACTTC. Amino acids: CASSLSGNYEQYF.

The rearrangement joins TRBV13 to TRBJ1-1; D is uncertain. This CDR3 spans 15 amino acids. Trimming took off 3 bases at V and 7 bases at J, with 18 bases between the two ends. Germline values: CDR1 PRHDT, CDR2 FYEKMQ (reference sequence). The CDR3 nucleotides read TGTGCCAGCAGCTTCAGCCCCCCCAGCGTAGGTGAAGCTTTCTTT. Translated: CASSFSPPSVGEAFF.

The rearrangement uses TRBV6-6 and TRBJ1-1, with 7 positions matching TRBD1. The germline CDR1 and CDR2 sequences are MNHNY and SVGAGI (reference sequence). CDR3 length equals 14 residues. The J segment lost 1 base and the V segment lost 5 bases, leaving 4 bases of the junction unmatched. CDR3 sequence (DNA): TGTGCCAGCAGTCAGGGACAGACGAACACTGAAGCTTTCTTT. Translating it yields CASSQGQTNTEAFF.

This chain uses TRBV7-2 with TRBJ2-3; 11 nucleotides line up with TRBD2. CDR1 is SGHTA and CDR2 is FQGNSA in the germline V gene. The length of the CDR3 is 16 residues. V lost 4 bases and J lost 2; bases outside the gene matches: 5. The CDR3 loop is CASSSLAGGNTDTQYF. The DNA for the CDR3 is TGTGCCAGCAGCTCCCTAGCGGGGGGAAACACAGATACGCAGTATTTT.

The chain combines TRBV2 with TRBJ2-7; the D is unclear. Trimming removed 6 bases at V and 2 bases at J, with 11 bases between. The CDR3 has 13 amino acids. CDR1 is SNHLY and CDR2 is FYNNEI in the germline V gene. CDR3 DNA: TGTGCCAGCAGAGGAAGGTCTACCTACGAGCAGTACTTC. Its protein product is CASRGRSTYEQYF.

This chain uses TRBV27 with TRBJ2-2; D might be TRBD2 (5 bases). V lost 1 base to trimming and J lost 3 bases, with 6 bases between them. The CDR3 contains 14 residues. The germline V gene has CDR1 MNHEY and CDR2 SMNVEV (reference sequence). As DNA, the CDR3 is TGTGCCAGCAGTTTATGGCGGGACACCGGGGAGCTGTTTTTT. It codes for CASSLWRDTGELFF.

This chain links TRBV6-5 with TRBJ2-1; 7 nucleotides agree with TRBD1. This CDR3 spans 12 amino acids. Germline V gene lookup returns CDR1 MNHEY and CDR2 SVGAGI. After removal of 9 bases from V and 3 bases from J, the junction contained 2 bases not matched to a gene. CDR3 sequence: CASRDSYNEQFF. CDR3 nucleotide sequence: TGTGCCAGTCGGGACAGCTACAATGAGCAGTTCTTC.

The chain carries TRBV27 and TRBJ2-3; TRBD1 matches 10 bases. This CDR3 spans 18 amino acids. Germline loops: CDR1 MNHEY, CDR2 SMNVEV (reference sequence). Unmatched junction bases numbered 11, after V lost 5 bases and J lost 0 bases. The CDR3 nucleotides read TGTGCCAGCAGTGTCCCGGGACAGGGGTTGCGGAGCACAGATACGCAGTATTTT. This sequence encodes CASSVPGQGLRSTDTQYF.

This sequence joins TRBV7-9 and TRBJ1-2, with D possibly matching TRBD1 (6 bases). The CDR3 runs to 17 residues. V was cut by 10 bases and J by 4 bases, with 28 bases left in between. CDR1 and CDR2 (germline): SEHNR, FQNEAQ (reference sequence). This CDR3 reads CATEGTGQTHRIYGYTF. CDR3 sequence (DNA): TGTGCCACCGAGGGGACCGGACAGACTCACCGTATCTATGGCTACACCTTC.

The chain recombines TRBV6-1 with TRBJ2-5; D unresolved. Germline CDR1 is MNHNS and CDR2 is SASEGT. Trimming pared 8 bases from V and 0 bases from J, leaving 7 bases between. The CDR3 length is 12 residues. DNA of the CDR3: TGTGCCAGCCAGGCGTACCAAGAGACCCAGTACTTC. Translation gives CASQAYQETQYF.

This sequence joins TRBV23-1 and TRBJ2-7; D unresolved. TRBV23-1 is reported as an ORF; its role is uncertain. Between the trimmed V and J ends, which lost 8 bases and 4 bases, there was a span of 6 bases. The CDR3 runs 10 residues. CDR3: CASRPYEQYF. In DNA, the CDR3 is TGCGCCAGCCGCCCGTACGAGCAGTACTTC.

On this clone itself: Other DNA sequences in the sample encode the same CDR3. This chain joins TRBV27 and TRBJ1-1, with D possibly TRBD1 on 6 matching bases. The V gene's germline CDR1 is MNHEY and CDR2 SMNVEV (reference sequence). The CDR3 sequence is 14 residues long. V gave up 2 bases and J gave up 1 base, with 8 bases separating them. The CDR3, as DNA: TGTGCCAGCAGTTTACAAGGGGGGAACACTGAAGCTTTCTTT. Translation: CASSLQGGNTEAFF.

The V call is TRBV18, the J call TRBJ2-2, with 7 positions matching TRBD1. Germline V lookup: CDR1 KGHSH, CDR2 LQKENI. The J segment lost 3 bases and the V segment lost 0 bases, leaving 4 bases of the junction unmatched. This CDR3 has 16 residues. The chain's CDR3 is CASSPPGQDYTGELFF. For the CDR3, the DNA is TGTGCCAGCTCACCACCCGGACAGGACTACACCGGGGAGCTGTTTTTT.

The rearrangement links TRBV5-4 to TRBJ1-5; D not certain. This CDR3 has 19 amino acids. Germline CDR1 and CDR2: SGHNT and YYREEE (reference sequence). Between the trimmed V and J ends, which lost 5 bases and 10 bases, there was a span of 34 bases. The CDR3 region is CASRMPGPQPEVAISPQHF. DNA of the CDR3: TGTGCCAGCAGGATGCCCGGGCCCCAGCCAGAAGTAGCAATCAGCCCCCAGCATTTT.

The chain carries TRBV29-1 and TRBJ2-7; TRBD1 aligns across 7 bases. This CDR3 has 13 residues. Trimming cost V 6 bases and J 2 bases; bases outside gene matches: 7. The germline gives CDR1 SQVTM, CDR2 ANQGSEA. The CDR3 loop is CSVADRVAYEQYF. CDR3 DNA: TGCAGCGTGGCCGACAGGGTGGCCTACGAGCAGTACTTC.

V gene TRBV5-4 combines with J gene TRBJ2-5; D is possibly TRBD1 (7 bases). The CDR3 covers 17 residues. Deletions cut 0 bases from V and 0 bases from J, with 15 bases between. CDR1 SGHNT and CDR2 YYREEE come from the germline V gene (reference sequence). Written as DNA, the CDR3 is TGTGCCAGCAGCTTGGAGCGGGCAGGGGGGTACCAAGAGACCCAGTACTTC. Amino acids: CASSLERAGGYQETQYF.

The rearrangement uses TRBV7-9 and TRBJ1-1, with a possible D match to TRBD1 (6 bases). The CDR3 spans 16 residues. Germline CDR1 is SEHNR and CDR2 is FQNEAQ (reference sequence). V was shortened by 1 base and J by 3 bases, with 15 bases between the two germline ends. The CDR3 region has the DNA TGTGCCAGCAGCTTAGACGGGGGCCCCTGGGACACTGAAGCTTTCTTT. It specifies CASSLDGGPWDTEAFF.